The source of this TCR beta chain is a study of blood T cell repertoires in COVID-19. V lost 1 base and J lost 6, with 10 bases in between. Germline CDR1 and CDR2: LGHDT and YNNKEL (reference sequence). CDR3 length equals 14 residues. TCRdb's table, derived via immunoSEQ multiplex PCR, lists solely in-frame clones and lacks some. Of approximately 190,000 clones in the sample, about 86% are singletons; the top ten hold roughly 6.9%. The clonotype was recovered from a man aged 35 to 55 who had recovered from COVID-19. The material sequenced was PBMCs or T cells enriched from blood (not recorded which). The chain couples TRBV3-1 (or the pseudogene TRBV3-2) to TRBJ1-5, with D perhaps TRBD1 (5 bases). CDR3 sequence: CASSQAGFGQPQHF. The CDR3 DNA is TGTGCCAGCAGCCAAGCAGGGTTCGGTCAGCCCCAGCATTTT.